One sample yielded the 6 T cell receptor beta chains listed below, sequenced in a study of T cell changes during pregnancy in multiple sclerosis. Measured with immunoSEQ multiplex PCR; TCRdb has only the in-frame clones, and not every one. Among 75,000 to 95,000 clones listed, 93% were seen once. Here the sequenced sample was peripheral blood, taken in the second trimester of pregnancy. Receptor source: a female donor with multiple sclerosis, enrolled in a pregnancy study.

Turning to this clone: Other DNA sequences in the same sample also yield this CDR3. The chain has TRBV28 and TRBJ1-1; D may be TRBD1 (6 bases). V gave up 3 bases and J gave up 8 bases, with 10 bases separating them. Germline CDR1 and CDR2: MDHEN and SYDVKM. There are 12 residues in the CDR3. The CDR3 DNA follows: TGTGCCAGCAGTTTGCTGACAGGAGAAGCTTTCTTT. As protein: CASSLLTGEAFF.

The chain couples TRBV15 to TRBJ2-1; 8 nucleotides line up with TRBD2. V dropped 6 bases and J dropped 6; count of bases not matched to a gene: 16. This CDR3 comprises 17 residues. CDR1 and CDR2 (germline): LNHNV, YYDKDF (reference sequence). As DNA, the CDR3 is TGTGCCACCAGAGGTGGAGTTCGGCTAGCGGGTGCCAATGAGCAGTTCTTC. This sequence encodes CATRGGVRLAGANEQFF.

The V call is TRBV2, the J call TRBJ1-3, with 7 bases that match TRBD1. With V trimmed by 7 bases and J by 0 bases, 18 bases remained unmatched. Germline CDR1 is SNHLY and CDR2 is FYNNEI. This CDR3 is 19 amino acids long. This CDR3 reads CASTTGTDSYLYSGNTIYF. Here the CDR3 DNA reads TGTGCCAGCACCACCGGGACAGACTCTTATCTCTACTCTGGAAACACCATATATTTT.

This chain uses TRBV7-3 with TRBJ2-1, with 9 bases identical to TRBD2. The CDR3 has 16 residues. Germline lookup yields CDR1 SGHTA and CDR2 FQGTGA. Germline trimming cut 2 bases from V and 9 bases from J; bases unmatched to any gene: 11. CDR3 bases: TGTGCCAGCAGCTTACGAGGGAGCGGGGGGATTGGTGAGCAGTTCTTC. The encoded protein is CASSLRGSGGIGEQFF.

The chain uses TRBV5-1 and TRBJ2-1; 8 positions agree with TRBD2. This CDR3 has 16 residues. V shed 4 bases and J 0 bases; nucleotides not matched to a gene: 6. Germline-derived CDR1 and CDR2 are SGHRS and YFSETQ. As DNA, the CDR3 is TGCGCCAGCAGCCCTGGGGCGGGGGGCTCCTACAATGAGCAGTTCTTC. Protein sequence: CASSPGAGGSYNEQFF.

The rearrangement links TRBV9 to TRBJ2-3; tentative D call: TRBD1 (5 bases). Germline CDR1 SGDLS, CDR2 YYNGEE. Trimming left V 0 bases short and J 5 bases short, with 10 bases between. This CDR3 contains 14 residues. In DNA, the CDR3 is TGTGCCAGCAGCGTAGAGGGGTTGGGAGATACGCAGTATTTT. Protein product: CASSVEGLGDTQYF. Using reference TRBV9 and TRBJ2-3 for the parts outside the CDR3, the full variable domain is DSGVTQTPKHLITATGQRVTLRCSPRSGDLSVYWYQQSLDQGLQFLIQYYNGEERAKGNILERFSAQQFPDLHSELNLSSLELGDSALYFCASSVEGLGDTQYFGPGTRLTVL.